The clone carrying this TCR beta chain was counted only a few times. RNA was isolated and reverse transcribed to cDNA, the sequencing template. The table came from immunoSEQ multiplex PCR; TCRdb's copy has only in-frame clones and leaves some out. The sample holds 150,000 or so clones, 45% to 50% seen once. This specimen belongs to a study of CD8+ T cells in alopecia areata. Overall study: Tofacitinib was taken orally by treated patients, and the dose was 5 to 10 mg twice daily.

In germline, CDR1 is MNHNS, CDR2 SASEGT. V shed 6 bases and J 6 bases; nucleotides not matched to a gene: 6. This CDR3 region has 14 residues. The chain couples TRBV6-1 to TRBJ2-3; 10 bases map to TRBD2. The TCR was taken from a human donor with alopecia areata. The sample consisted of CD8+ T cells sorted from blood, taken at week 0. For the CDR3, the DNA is TGTGCCAGCAGCAAAGCGGGGGGGCCCGATACGCAGTATTTT. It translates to CASSKAGGPDTQYF.